A selection of T cell receptor beta chains follows, all from one sample in a study of T cells in Graves' hyperthyroidism and ophthalmopathy. TCRdb fed the multiplex PCR reads into MiXCR, producing one record per CDR3 protein. The sample yields a few hundred thousand distinct CDR3 sequences, about 15% seen once. Sequenced material: blood. The receptors come from a woman under 40 with Graves' hyperthyroidism that later progressed to Graves' ophthalmopathy. Both conserved end residues are trimmed from each CDR3.

>13|TRBV27|TRBJ1-5
ASRLQGYSNQPQH
>14|TRBV5-4|TRBJ1-2
ASTFSLAQETYGYT
>13|TRBV18|TRBJ2-7
ASSRFAGILDEQY
>11|TRBV20-1|TRBJ2-7
SARVPGTYEQY
>13|TRBV5-1|TRBJ1-1
ASSLDRVGLNEAF
>13|TRBV27|TRBJ1-6
ASSGGDSYNSPLH
>12|TRBV28|TRBJ2-1
ATTLAGAFDEQF
>11|TRBV7-2|TRBJ1-2
ASSSRTGDGYT
>17|TRBV28|TRBJ2-5
ASSLTLWGGVSPQETQY
>12|TRBV7-9|TRBJ2-3
ASSEDTVSATQY
>14|TRBV15|TRBJ2-3
ATSSAGIAGADTQY
>14|TRBV6-2/TRBV6-3|TRBJ2-7
ASSYGLVTSGYEQY
>11|TRBV19|TRBJ1-2
ASIGTGNYGYT
>13|TRBV7-2|TRBJ2-1
ASSPMEGSYNEQF
>12|TRBV3-1|TRBJ2-3
ASSLSLSADTQY
>13|TRBV12-3/TRBV12-4|TRBJ2-2
ASSKGPPNTGELF
>13|TRBV13|TRBJ2-3
ASMPLAGPTDTQY
>13|TRBV7-2|TRBJ1-2
ASSLPGGPVVGYT
>13|TRBV18|TRBJ2-3
ASSPTSGMADTQY
>13|TRBV20-1|TRBJ2-3
SARDDRAATDTQY
>13|TRBV12-3/TRBV12-4|TRBJ2-1
ASSPTLAGANEQF
>10|TRBV3-1|TRBJ2-3
ASSPALDTQY
>10|TRBV20-1|TRBJ2-5
SARGGSETQY
>17|TRBV6-5|TRBJ2-6
ASSYSSSPSFGGANVLT
>13|TRBV12-3/TRBV12-4|TRBJ2-7
ASTNQVGGWYEQY
>9|TRBV6-2/TRBV6-3|TRBJ1-1
ASLTRTGAF
>13|TRBV12-5|TRBJ2-1
ASGLVSGHFNEQF
>11|TRBV5-6|TRBJ2-1
ASSTHTRNEQF
>11|TRBV12-5|TRBJ2-7
ASGYDRGYEQY
>12|TRBV10-3|TRBJ2-2
ATLAPFSSGELF
>16|TRBV5-1|TRBJ2-3
ASSWPEGQSAGTDTQY
>13|TRBV7-9|TRBJ2-7
ASSSTSAPTYEQY
>14|TRBV7-8|TRBJ2-1
ASSPAVSGTNNEQF
>13|TRBV3-1|TRBJ1-5
ASSRGRQQNQPQH
>12|TRBV20-1|TRBJ1-1
SASPGPLGTEAF